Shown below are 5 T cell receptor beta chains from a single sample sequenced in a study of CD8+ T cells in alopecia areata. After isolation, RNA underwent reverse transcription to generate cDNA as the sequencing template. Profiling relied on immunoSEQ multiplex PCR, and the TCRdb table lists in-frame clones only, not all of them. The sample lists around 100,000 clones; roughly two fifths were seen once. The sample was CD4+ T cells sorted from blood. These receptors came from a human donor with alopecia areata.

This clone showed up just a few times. The CDR3 is CASSEGRDTQYF. DNA for the CDR3: TGTGCCAGCAGTGAGGGGCGGGATACGCAGTATTTT. V usage is TRBV2 and J usage is TRBJ2-3; possibly TRBD1 for D (5 bases). The CDR3 contains 12 residues. V dropped 3 bases and J dropped 6 bases, with 7 bases sitting between them. The germline CDR1 and CDR2 sequences are SNHLY and FYNNEI.

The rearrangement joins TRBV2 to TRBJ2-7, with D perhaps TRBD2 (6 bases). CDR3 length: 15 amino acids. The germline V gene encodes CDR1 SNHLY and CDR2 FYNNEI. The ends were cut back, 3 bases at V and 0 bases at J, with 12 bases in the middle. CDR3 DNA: TGTGCCAGCAGTGATCCGGGACTTTCCTCCTACGAGCAGTACTTC. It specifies CASSDPGLSSYEQYF.

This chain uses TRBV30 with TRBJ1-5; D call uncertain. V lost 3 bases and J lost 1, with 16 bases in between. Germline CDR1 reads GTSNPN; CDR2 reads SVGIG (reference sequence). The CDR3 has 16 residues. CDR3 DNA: TGTGCCTGGAGCGAGCGAGGGCTTTGGAGCAATCAGCCCCAGCATTTT. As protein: CAWSERGLWSNQPQHF.

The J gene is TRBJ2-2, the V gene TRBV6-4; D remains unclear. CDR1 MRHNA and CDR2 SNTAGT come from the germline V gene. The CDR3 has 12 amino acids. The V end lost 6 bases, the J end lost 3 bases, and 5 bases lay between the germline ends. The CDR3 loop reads CASRTDTGELFF. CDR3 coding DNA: TGTGCCAGCAGAACGGACACCGGGGAGCTGTTTTTT.

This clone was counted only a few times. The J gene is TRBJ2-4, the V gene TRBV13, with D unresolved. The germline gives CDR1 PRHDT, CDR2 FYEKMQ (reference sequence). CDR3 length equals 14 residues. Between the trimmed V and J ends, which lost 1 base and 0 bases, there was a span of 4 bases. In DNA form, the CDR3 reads TGTGCCAGCAGCTTAGTGGGAGCCAAAAACATTCAGTACTTC. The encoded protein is CASSLVGAKNIQYF.